These 12 T cell receptor beta chains were all obtained from the same sample, sequenced in a study of PD-L1 blockade in urothelial cancer. Time point meaning: pretreatment peripheral blood. The protocol was immunoSEQ multiplex PCR, while the TCRdb copy is restricted to in-frame clones and leaves out a portion. The sample shows under 50,000 clones, 82% of them seen only once. The sequences come from PBMCs, collected around atezolizumab (anti-PD-L1) treatment. The receptor source for this set is a man aged 45-65 years with urothelial cancer.

This clone has more than one count but fewer than ten. The chain recombines TRBV5-4 with TRBJ2-1; TRBD1 might be the D (5 bases). The germline CDR1 and CDR2 sequences are SGHNT and YYREEE (reference sequence). The V and J ends lost 2 bases and 9 bases respectively, with 15 bases between them. The CDR3 is made up of 14 amino acids. CDR3 nucleotides: TGTGCCAGCAGCTTCTCAGGGTATGTGGGTGAGCAGTTCTTC. Translating gives CASSFSGYVGEQFF.

In this sample, this clone turned up a few times. The genes are TRBV6-1 and TRBJ1-1; D gene ambiguous. CDR3 length equals 13 residues. V dropped 6 bases and J dropped 0 bases, with 8 bases sitting between them. From germline, CDR1 is MNHNS and CDR2 SASEGT. CDR3 sequence (DNA): TGTGCCAGCAGGTGGCAGATGAACACTGAAGCTTTCTTT. It is translated as CASRWQMNTEAFF.

The genes are TRBV5-5 and TRBJ1-1; D remains ambiguous. Germline-derived CDR1 and CDR2 are SGHKS and YYEKEE (reference sequence). This CDR3 comprises 13 residues. The V gene lost 4 bases and the J gene lost 7 bases, with 14 bases spanning the gap. The CDR3 here is CASSAPGGLEAFF. In DNA form, the CDR3 reads TGTGCCAGCAGCGCCCCGGGAGGACTTGAAGCTTTCTTT.

The rearrangement links TRBV19 to TRBJ2-3, with 8 bases identical to TRBD2. V shed 4 bases and J 4 bases; nucleotides not matched to a gene: 4. Germline CDR1 LNHDA, CDR2 SQIVND (reference sequence). The CDR3 length is 14 residues. The CDR3 nucleotides are TGTGCCAGTAGTACCGAGCGGGAGTCAGATACGCAGTATTTT. Amino acid sequence: CASSTERESDTQYF.

The chain has TRBV19 and TRBJ2-5, with D possibly being TRBD1 (5 bases). Trimming stripped 5 bases from V and 2 bases from J, with 12 bases between. The CDR3 contains 14 residues. Germline CDR1 and CDR2: LNHDA and SQIVND (reference sequence). This chain's CDR3 is CASSARQNQETQYF. The CDR3 coding sequence is TGTGCCAGTAGTGCCAGACAGAATCAAGAGACCCAGTACTTC.

This chain uses TRBV18 with TRBJ1-2, with D maybe TRBD1 (6 bases). Germline V gives CDR1 KGHSH, CDR2 LQKENI. Trimming cost V 6 bases and J 2 bases, with 16 bases left between them. This CDR3 comprises 15 residues. The DNA for the CDR3 is TGTGCCAGCTCGATTCAGGGGACGGCCAACTATGGCTACACCTTC. Translating it yields CASSIQGTANYGYTF.

The V call is TRBV6-1, the J call TRBJ1-1; D is ambiguous. Trimming removed 8 bases at V and 4 bases at J, with 14 bases between. The CDR3 loop spans 13 amino acids. Germline CDR1 and CDR2: MNHNS and SASEGT. The CDR3 nucleotides read TGTGCCAGCCATGAGGACTGGGGCACTGAAGCTTTCTTT. Its protein is CASHEDWGTEAFF.

This chain links TRBV5-1 with TRBJ2-3, with 8 bases aligning to TRBD1. J was trimmed by 5 bases and V by 0 bases; bases with no gene match: 5. CDR1 SGHRS and CDR2 YFSETQ come from the germline V gene. The CDR3 extends over 15 amino acids. The CDR3 nucleotides are TGCGCCAGCAGCTTGGGACAGGGGCGCGTAGATACGCAGTATTTT. Translating gives CASSLGQGRVDTQYF.

The chain recombines TRBV6-4 with TRBJ2-3; D is perhaps TRBD2 (5 bases). The CDR3 sequence is 15 residues long. Trimming left V 2 bases short and J 0 bases short, with 9 bases between. Germline V gene lookup returns CDR1 MRHNA and CDR2 SNTAGT. The CDR3: CASSDEGGSTDTQYF. In DNA, the CDR3 is TGTGCCAGCAGTGACGAGGGTGGGAGCACAGATACGCAGTATTTT.

J is TRBJ1-2 and V is TRBV18; 7 bases agree with TRBD1. J gave up 6 bases and V 1 base, and 5 bases lay outside the gene matches. CDR3 size: 14 residues. In germline, CDR1 is KGHSH, CDR2 LQKENI. DNA for the CDR3: TGTGCCAGCTCACCACAAGGGGGCGCGAATGGCTACACCTTC. Its protein product is CASSPQGGANGYTF.

The rearrangement links TRBV10-3 to TRBJ1-2; a possible D gene is TRBD1 (6 bases). CDR1 is ENHRY and CDR2 is SYGVKD in the germline V gene. Trimming shortened V by 10 bases and J by 5 bases, and 11 bases separated the two germline ends. The CDR3 runs 11 residues. The CDR3 region has the DNA TGTGCCACCGCAACAGGGTATGGCTACACCTTC. It codes for CATATGYGYTF.

This clone was counted between two and nine times. The J gene is TRBJ2-2, the V gene TRBV9; a weak D match, TRBD2 (5 bases). The CDR3 has 15 amino acids. Trimming shortened V by 6 bases and J by 2 bases, and 14 bases separated the two germline ends. Germline V gives CDR1 SGDLS, CDR2 YYNGEE. The CDR3 DNA is TGTGCCAGCACGTCGGGGTCCCCAAACACCGGGGAGCTGTTTTTT. The encoded protein is CASTSGSPNTGELFF.